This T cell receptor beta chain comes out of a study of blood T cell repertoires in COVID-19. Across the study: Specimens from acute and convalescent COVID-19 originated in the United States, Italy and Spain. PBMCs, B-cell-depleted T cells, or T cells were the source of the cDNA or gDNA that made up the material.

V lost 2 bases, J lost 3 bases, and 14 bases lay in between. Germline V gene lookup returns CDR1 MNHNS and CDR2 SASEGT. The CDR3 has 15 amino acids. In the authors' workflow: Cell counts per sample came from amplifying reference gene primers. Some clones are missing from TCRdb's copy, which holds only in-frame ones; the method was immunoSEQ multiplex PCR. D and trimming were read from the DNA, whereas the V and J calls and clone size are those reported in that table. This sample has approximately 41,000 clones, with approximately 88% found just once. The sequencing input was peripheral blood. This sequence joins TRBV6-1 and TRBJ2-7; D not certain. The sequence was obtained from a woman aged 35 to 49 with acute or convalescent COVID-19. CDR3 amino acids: CASSEQGQAYYEQYF. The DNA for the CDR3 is TGTGCCAGCAGTGAACAAGGCCAGGCCTACTACGAGCAGTACTTC.